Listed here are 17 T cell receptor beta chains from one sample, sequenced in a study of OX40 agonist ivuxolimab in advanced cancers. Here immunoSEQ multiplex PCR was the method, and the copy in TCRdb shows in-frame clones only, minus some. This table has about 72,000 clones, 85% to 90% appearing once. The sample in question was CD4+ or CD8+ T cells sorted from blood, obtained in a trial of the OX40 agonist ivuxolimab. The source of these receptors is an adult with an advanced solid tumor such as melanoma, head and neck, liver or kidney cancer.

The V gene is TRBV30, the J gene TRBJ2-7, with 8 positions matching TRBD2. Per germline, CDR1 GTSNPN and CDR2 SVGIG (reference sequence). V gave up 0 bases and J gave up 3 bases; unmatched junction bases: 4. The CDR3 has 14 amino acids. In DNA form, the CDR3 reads TGTGCCTGGAGTGTGGGGCTAGCGGGCTACGAGCAGTACTTC. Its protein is CAWSVGLAGYEQYF.

Written as DNA, the CDR3 is TGCAGCGTTGACCAGTCGGGCTACACCTTC. Its translation: CSVDQSGYTF. This sequence joins TRBV29-1 and TRBJ1-2, with D unresolved. This CDR3 has 10 residues. CDR1 is SQVTM and CDR2 is ANQGSEA in the germline V gene. The V and J ends lost 3 bases and 8 bases respectively, with 7 bases between them.

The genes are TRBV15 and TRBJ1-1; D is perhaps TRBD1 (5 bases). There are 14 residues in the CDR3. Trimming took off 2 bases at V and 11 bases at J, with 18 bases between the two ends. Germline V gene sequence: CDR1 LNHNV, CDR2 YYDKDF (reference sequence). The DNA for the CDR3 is TGTGCCACCAGCAGACAAGAGATTTTTTCAGGGGCTTTCTTT. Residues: CATSRQEIFSGAFF.

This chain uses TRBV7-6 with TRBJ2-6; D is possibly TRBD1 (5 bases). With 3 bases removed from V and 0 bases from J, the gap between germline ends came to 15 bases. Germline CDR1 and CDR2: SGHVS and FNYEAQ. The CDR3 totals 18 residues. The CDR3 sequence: CASSLLGQGFSGANVLTF. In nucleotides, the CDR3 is TGTGCCAGCAGCTTGTTGGGGCAGGGATTCTCTGGGGCCAACGTCCTGACTTTC.

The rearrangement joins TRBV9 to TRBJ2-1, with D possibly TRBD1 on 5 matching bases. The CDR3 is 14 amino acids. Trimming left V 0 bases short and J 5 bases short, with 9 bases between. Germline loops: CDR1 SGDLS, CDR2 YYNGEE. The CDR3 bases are TGTGCCAGCAGCGTAGCCAGGGATAACAATGAGCAGTTCTTC. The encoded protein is CASSVARDNNEQFF.

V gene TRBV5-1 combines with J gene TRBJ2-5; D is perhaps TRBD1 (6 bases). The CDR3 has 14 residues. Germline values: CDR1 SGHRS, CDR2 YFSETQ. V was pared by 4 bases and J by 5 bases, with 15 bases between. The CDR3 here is CASSLTGAGETQYF. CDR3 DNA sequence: TGCGCCAGCAGCCTGACAGGAGCCGGGGAGACCCAGTACTTC.

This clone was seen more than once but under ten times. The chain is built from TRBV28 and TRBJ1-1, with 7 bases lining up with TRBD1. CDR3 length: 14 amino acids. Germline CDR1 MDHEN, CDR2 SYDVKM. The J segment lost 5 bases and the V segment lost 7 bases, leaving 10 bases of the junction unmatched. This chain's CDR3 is CASTFRQGRTEAFF. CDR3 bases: TGTGCCAGCACATTTCGACAGGGAAGAACTGAAGCTTTCTTT.

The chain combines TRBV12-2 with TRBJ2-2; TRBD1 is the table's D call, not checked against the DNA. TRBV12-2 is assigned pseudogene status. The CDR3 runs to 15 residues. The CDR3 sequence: CASRLSRENTGELFF. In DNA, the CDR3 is TGTGCAAGTCGCTTGAGCAGGGAGAACACCGGGGAGCTGTTTTTT.

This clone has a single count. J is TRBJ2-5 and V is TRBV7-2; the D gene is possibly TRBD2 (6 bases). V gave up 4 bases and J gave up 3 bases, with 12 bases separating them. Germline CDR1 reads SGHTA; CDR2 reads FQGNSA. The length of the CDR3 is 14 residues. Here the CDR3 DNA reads TGTGCCAGCAGCTCGACTAGGAGGGAAGAGACCCAGTACTTC. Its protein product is CASSSTRREETQYF.

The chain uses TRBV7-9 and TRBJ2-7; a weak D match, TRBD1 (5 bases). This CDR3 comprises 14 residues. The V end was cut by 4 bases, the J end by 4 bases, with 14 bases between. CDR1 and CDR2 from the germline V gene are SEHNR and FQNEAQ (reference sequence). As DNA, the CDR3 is TGTGCCAGCAGCTCTCAGGGAAGCGCTTACGAGCAGTACTTC. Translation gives CASSSQGSAYEQYF.

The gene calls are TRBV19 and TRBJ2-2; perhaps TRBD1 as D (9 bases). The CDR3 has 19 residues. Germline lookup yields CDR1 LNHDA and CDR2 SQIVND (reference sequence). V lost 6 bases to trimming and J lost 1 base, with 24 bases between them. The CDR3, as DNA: TGTGCCAGTAGAGGAAGGACAGGGGCTCTAGCGGGGAACACCGGGGAGCTGTTTTTT. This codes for CASRGRTGALAGNTGELFF. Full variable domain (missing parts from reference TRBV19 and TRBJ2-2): DGGITQSPKYLFRKEGQNVTLSCEQNLNHDAMYWYRQDPGQGLRLIYYSQIVNDFQKGDIAEGYSVSREKKESFPLTVTSAQKNPTAFYLCASRGRTGALAGNTGELFFGEGSRLTVL.

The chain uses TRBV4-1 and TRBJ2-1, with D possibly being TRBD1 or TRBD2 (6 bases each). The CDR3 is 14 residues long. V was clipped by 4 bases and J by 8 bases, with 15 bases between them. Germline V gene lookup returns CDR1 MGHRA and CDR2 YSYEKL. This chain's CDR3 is CASSLAPGADEQFF. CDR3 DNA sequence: TGCGCCAGCAGCCTCGCCCCGGGGGCCGATGAGCAGTTCTTC.

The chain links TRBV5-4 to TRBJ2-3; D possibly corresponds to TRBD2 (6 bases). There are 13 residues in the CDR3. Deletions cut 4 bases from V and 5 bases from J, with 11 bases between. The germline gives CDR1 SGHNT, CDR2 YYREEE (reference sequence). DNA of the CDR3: TGTGCCAGCAGCCTACCGGGGGTAGATACGCAGTATTTT. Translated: CASSLPGVDTQYF.

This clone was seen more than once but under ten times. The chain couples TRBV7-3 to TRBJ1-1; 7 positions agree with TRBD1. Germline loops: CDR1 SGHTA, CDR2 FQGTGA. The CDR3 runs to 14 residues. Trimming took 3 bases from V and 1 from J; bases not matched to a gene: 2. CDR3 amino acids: CASSLTGWNTEAFF. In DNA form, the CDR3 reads TGTGCCAGCAGCTTGACAGGGTGGAACACTGAAGCTTTCTTT.

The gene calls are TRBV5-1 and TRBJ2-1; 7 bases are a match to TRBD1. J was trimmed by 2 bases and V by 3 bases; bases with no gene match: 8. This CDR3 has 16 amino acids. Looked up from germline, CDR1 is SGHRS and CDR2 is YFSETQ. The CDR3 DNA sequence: TGCGCCAGCAGCTACAACCCCGGGACAGCCTACAATGAGCAGTTCTTC. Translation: CASSYNPGTAYNEQFF.

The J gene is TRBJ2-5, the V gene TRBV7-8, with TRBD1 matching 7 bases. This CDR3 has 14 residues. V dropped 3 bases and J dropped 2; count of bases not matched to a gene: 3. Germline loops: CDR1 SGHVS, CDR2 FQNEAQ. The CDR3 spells CASSLSGQQETQYF. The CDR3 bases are TGTGCCAGCAGCTTGTCGGGACAGCAAGAGACCCAGTACTTC.

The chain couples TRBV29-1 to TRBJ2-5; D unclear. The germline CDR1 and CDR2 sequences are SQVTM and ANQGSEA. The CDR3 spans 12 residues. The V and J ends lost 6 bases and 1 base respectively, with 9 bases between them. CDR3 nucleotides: TGCAGCGTCGCACCCATCCAAGAGACCCAGTACTTC. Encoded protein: CSVAPIQETQYF.